The text below deals with one TCR beta chain. Germline CDR1 is KGHSH and CDR2 is LQKENI. The CDR3 sequence is 16 residues long. The V end was cut by 0 bases, the J end by 2 bases, with 12 bases between. This sample was included in a study of T-cell reconstitution after alpha-beta-depleted transplantation in children. It was with unique molecular identifiers that the TCRbeta library was prepared. One entry per CDR3 protein, called by TCRdb with MiXCR from the PCR reads. This table holds 450,000 to 600,000 distinct CDR3 sequences, around 19% found once. This clonotype was sampled from a human donor who donated a stem cell graft to a child with acute lymphoblastic leukemia. The specimen was PBMCs from the stem cell graft donor, collected from the stem cell graft. This chain links TRBV18 with TRBJ2-3; D ambiguous. This chain's CDR3 is CASSPPAVTLTDTQYF. The CDR3 bases are TGTGCCAGCTCACCACCAGCTGTCACCCTCACAGATACGCAGTATTTT.